Listed below are T cell receptor beta chains from one sample, sequenced in a study of CD8 T cells in ankylosing spondylitis. TCRdb ran MiXCR on the 5' RACE reads and lists one entry per CDR3 protein. This sample has approximately 100,000 distinct CDR3 sequences, with under 30% found just once. The sequencing sample was made of synovial fluid, either unsorted or a sorted T cell fraction (not recorded which). Receptors were obtained from a male donor with ankylosing spondylitis. CDR3s include the opening cysteine and the closing phenylalanine or tryptophan. The D gene is left open where the match is weak. The size field is filled for only some rows; it gives once, few, many or a size class.

D gene	V gene	clone size	J gene	CDR3 protein	CDR3 DNA
TRBD1	TRBV2	NA	TRBJ1-2	CASINQDRAYGYTF	TGTGCCAGCATCAACCAGGACAGGGCTTATGGCTACACCTTC
TRBD2	TRBV7-2	few	TRBJ2-3	CASSLTGLAGDTQYF	TGTGCCAGCAGCTTAACCGGACTAGCGGGAGATACGCAGTATTTT
NA	TRBV20-1	many	TRBJ2-1	CSASGGVESSYNEQFF	TGCAGTGCTAGTGGGGGAGTTGAGAGTTCCTACAATGAGCAGTTCTTC
NA	TRBV3-1	NA	TRBJ1-1	CASSLRSRNTEAFF	TGTGCCAGCAGCCTTCGATCCAGGAACACTGAAGCTTTCTTT
TRBD1	TRBV5-1	few	TRBJ2-1	CASSSGQGKYEQFF	TGCGCCAGCAGCTCGGGACAGGGGAAGTATGAGCAGTTCTTC
NA	TRBV11-3	NA	TRBJ2-5	CASSSPRQETQYF	TGTGCCAGCAGCTCTCCCCGTCAAGAGACCCAGTACTTC
NA	TRBV19	few	TRBJ1-1	CASSGPRDMNTEAFF	TGTGCCAGTAGTGGGCCCAGGGACATGAACACTGAAGCTTTCTTT
TRBD2	TRBV25-1	many	TRBJ2-1	CASRGEGYLYNEQFF	TGTGCCAGCAGGGGGGAGGGGTATTTATACAATGAGCAGTTCTTC
NA	TRBV5-1	NA	TRBJ2-3	CASSTQGGTDTQYF	TGCGCCAGCAGCACACAAGGGGGTACAGATACGCAGTATTTT
NA	TRBV29-1	many	TRBJ2-7	CSATSFDEQYF	TGCAGCGCCACCTCCTTTGACGAGCAGTACTTC
NA	TRBV27	few	TRBJ1-2	CASSSEEFRGYTF	TGTGCCAGCAGTTCTGAGGAATTTCGAGGCTACACCTTC
NA	TRBV9	many	TRBJ2-7	CASSVEVSGAYEQYF	TGTGCCAGCAGCGTAGAAGTTAGCGGAGCCTACGAGCAGTACTTC
TRBD2	TRBV20-1	few	TRBJ2-7	CSASPGLGDYEQYF	TGCAGTGCTAGTCCGGGACTAGGGGACTACGAGCAGTACTTC
NA	TRBV28	NA	TRBJ2-2	CASSFGQTNTGELFF	TGTGCCAGCAGTTTTGGACAGACAAACACCGGGGAGCTGTTTTTT
TRBD2	TRBV7-2	NA	TRBJ2-1	CASSSTGPSGSEEQFF	TGTGCCAGCAGCTCAACCGGGCCTAGCGGGAGTGAAGAGCAGTTCTTC
TRBD1	TRBV13	NA	TRBJ1-1	CASSTRTGRNTEAFF	TGTGCCAGCAGCACTCGGACAGGGCGGAACACTGAAGCTTTCTTT
NA	TRBV29-1	NA	TRBJ2-1	CSVERRRTYNEQFF	TGCAGCGTTGAAAGGAGGAGAACCTACAATGAGCAGTTCTTC
TRBD2	TRBV5-1	NA	TRBJ2-2	CASTLAGGPSNTGELFF	TGCGCCAGCACCCTAGCGGGAGGGCCGTCGAACACCGGGGAGCTGTTTTTT
NA	TRBV5-1	NA	TRBJ2-3	CASSPRSGSTDTQYF	TGCGCCAGCAGCCCGCGGAGCGGTAGCACAGATACGCAGTATTTT
NA	TRBV18	NA	TRBJ1-1	CASSPGGGHTEAFF	TGTGCCAGCTCCCCGGGGGGGGGGCACACTGAAGCTTTCTTT
TRBD1	TRBV5-1	NA	TRBJ2-2	CASSLQGRNTGELFF	TGCGCCAGCAGCTTACAGGGGAGGAACACCGGGGAGCTGTTTTTT
TRBD1	TRBV29-1	many	TRBJ2-3	CSVVPDRVADTQYF	TGCAGCGTTGTCCCAGACAGGGTGGCAGATACGCAGTATTTT
NA	TRBV28	NA	TRBJ1-2	CASSRSTGLYGYTF	TGTGCCAGCAGTCGCTCGACTGGCCTCTATGGCTACACCTTC
NA	TRBV29-1	NA	TRBJ2-3	CSVSRTTMQYF	TGCAGCGTCTCCCGGACTACCATGCAGTATTTT
NA	TRBV4-2	few	TRBJ2-1	CASSQDVGGSEQFF	TGTGCCAGCAGCCAGGACGTCGGGGGCAGTGAGCAGTTCTTC
TRBD1	TRBV7-2	few	TRBJ1-1	CASSFTGEWGTEAFF	TGTGCCAGCAGCTTCACAGGGGAATGGGGCACTGAAGCTTTCTTT
NA	TRBV12-3/TRBV12-4	many	TRBJ2-1	CASSLGGMDNEQFF	TGTGCCAGCAGTTTGGGGGGAATGGACAATGAGCAGTTCTTC
TRBD1	TRBV3-1	few	TRBJ1-1	CASSPTGSEAFF	TGTGCCAGCAGCCCGACAGGGTCTGAAGCTTTCTTT
TRBD1	TRBV4-1	many	TRBJ2-1	CASSHYRQGATYNEQFF	TGCGCCAGCAGCCATTACCGCCAGGGGGCAACATACAATGAGCAGTTCTTC
TRBD1	TRBV12-3/TRBV12-4	few	TRBJ2-6	CASSRGQGVVGANVLTF	TGTGCCAGCAGTAGGGGACAGGGCGTTGTGGGGGCCAACGTCCTGACTTTC